Described below is a single T cell receptor beta chain sequence and its context. Its specificity is not known. Unmatched junction bases numbered 4, after V lost 3 bases and J lost 3 bases. CDR3 length: 15 amino acids. CDR1 is SGDLS and CDR2 is YYNGEE in the germline V gene. This sample is drawn from a study of cytomegalovirus exposure and HLA in healthy donors. Study summary: Genotyping showed 81% of fewer than 500 donors falling in the Caucasian-associated ancestry cluster. Overall study findings and caveats: Later on, an analysis found that several of the most significant clusters appeared to be linked to common viral pathogens, which included parvovirus B19. Cytomegalovirus association was assigned to some 160 TCR beta chains.

PCR employed 60 Vbeta and 13 Jbeta primers. The method was immunoSEQ multiplex PCR; TCRdb's version includes in-frame clones alone and lacks a portion of them. The repertoire holds around 240,000 clones, with 82% as singletons. The TCR was taken from a woman in her forties in good health and CMV-seropositive. The rearrangement joins TRBV9 to TRBJ2-3, with 10 bases fitting TRBD2. Sequenced: PBMCs. CDR3 protein: CASSARTSGTDTQYF. The CDR3 DNA sequence: TGTGCCAGCAGCGCAAGGACTAGCGGTACAGATACGCAGTATTTT.